The rows below give T cell receptor beta chains drawn from one sample of a study of Ad26.COV2.S vaccination and SARS-CoV-2 variants. Here immunoSEQ multiplex PCR was the method, and the copy in TCRdb shows in-frame clones only, minus some. In the table there are roughly 700,000 clones, about 89% of which are singletons. The sample here was peripheral blood, taken in a trial of Ad26.COV2.S vaccine versus placebo. These receptors were taken from a person aged 18-65 years who received the Ad26.COV2.S COVID-19 vaccine or a placebo. Each CDR3 is given with its conserved first and last residue. Each record gives: D gene, J gene, V gene, CDR3 protein, CDR3 DNA. The D gene is left open where the match is weak.

d_call: .; j_call: TRBJ1-1; v_call: TRBV4-3; cdr3_aa: CASSQDFGTEAFF; cdr3_nt: TGCGCCAGCAGCCAAGATTTTGGCACTGAAGCTTTCTTT
d_call: TRBD1; j_call: TRBJ1-4; v_call: TRBV2; cdr3_aa: CASSAQTGGLKKLFF; cdr3_nt: TGTGCCAGCAGCGCCCAGACAGGGGGGTTGAAAAAACTGTTTTTT
d_call: .; j_call: TRBJ2-7; v_call: TRBV16; cdr3_aa: CASSQLTEQYF; cdr3_nt: TGTGCCAGCAGCCAACTTACCGAGCAGTACTTC
d_call: .; j_call: TRBJ1-1; v_call: TRBV7-9; cdr3_aa: CASSPRDGNTEAFF; cdr3_nt: TGTGCCAGCAGCCCCAGGGACGGGAACACTGAAGCTTTCTTT
d_call: .; j_call: TRBJ1-1; v_call: TRBV19; cdr3_aa: CASSTRGGMNTEAFF; cdr3_nt: TGTGCCAGTAGTACTCGGGGAGGGATGAACACTGAAGCTTTCTTT
d_call: .; j_call: TRBJ2-7; v_call: TRBV25-1; cdr3_aa: CASSEWAGAGSGNEQYF; cdr3_nt: TGTGCCAGCAGTGAATGGGCTGGGGCGGGGTCTGGGAACGAGCAGTACTTC
d_call: .; j_call: TRBJ2-1; v_call: TRBV29-1; cdr3_aa: CSVEGDGSYNEQFF; cdr3_nt: TGCAGCGTTGAAGGGGACGGCTCCTACAATGAGCAGTTCTTC
d_call: TRBD2; j_call: TRBJ2-1; v_call: TRBV7-2; cdr3_aa: CASSLGLAGGSSYNEQFF; cdr3_nt: TGTGCCAGCAGCTTAGGGCTAGCGGGGGGCTCTTCCTACAATGAGCAGTTCTTC
d_call: TRBD1; j_call: TRBJ1-6; v_call: TRBV27; cdr3_aa: CASTTGTAGHSPLHF; cdr3_nt: TGTGCCAGCACAACCGGGACAGCCGGGCATTCACCCCTCCACTTT
d_call: .; j_call: TRBJ1-3; v_call: TRBV5-8; cdr3_aa: CASSFPRASGNTIYF; cdr3_nt: TGTGCCAGCAGCTTCCCCCGGGCATCTGGAAACACCATATATTTT
d_call: .; j_call: TRBJ2-2; v_call: TRBV12-5; cdr3_aa: CASGLLPNTGELFF; cdr3_nt: TGTGCTAGTGGTTTGTTACCGAACACCGGGGAGCTGTTTTTT